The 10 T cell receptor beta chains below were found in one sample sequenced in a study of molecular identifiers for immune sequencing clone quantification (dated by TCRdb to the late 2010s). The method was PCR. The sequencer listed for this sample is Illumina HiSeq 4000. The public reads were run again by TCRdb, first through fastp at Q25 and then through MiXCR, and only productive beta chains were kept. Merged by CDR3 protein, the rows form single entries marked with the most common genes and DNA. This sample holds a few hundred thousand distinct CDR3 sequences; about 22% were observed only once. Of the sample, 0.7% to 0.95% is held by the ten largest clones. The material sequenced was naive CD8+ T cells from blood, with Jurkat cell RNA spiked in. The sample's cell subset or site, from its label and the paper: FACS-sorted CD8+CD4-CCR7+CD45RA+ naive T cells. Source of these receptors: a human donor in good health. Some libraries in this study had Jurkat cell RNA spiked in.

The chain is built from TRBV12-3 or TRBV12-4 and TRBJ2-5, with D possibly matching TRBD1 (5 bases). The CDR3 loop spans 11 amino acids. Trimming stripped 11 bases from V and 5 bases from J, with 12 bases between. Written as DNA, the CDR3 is TGTGCCGTGCGACAGAGTGAGACCCAGTACTTC. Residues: CAVRQSETQYF.

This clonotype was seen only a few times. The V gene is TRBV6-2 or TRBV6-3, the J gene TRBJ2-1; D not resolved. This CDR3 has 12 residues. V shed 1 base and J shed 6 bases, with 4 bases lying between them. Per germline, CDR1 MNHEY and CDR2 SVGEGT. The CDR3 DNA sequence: TGTGCCAGCAGTTACTGGAGCAATGAGCAGTTCTTC. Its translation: CASSYWSNEQFF.

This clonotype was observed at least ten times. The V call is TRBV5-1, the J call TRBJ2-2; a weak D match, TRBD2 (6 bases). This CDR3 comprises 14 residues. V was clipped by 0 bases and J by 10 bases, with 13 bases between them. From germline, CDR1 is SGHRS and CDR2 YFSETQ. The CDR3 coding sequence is TGCGCCAGCAGCTTGGGAGCGGGCTCCCCGGAGCTGTTTTTT. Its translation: CASSLGAGSPELFF.

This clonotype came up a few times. This CDR3 is CASRHNINPGLGNQPQHF. CDR3 bases: TGTGCAAGTCGCCACAATATAAATCCAGGGCTTGGCAATCAGCCCCAGCATTTT. J is TRBJ1-5 and V is TRBV12-2; the DNA was not used to check the table's D call, TRBD1. TRBV12-2 is tagged as a pseudogene. The CDR3 covers 18 residues.

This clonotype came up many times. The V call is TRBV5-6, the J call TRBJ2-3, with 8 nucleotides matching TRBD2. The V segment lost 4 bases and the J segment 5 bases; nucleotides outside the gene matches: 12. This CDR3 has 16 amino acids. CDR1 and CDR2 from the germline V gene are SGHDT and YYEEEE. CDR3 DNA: TGTGCCAGCAGCCCAGCTAAAGCGGGAGCTAGAGATACGCAGTATTTT. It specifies CASSPAKAGARDTQYF.

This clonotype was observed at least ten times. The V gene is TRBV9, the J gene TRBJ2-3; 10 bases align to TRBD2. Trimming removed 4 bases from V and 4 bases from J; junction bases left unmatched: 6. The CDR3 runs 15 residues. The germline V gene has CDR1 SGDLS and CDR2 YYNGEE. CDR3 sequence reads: CASSPLAGVPDTQYF. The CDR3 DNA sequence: TGTGCCAGCAGCCCGCTAGCGGGGGTCCCAGATACGCAGTATTTT. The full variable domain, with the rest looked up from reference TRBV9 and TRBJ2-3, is DSGVTQTPKHLITATGQRVTLRCSPRSGDLSVYWYQQSLDQGLQFLIQYYNGEERAKGNILERFSAQQFPDLHSELNLSSLELGDSALYFCASSPLAGVPDTQYFGPGTRLTVL.

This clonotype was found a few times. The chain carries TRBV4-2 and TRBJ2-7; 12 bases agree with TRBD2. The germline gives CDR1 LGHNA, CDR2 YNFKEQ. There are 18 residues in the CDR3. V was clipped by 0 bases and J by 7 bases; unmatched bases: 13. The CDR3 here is CASSQDGLAGGLSGEQYF. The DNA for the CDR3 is TGTGCCAGCAGCCAAGACGGCCTAGCGGGAGGGCTGAGTGGTGAGCAGTACTTC.

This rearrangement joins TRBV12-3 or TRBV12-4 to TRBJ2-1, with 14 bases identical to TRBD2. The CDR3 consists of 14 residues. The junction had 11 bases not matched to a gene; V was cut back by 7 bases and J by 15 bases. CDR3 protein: CASIGTSGGFSPFF. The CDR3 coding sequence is TGTGCCAGCATCGGGACTAGCGGGGGTTTTTCCCCGTTCTTC.

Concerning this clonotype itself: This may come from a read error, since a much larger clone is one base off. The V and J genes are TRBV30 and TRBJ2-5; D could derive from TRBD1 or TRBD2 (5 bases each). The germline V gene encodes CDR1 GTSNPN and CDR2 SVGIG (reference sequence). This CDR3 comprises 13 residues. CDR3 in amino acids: CAVLATDGETRYF. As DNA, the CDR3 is TGTGCTGTTTTAGCGACAGACGGAGAGACCCGGTACTTC. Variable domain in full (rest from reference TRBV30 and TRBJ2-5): SQTIHQWPATLVQPVGSPLSLECTVEGTSNPNLYWYRQAAGRGLQLLFYSVGIGQISSEVPQNLSASRPQDRQFILSSKKLLLSDSGFYLCAVLATDGETRYFGPGTRLLVL.

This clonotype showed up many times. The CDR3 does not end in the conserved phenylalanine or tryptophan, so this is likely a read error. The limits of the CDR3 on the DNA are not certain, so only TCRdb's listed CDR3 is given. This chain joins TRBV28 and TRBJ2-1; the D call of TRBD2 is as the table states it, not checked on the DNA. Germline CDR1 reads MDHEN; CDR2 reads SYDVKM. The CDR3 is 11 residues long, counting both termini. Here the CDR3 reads CASRSGTEFYR.